Below are 7 T cell receptor beta chains sequenced from a single sample in a study of T cell clones after liver transplantation. TCRdb keeps only in-frame clones here, not all; method: immunoSEQ multiplex PCR. The sample gives 20,000 to 30,000 clones, roughly 69% of which show up once; roughly 3.1% is in the top ten. Sequences were derived from CD4+ T cells from blood, sampled before liver transplant. The source is a human donor who received a liver transplant.

The genes are TRBV19 and TRBJ2-3; tentative D call: TRBD2 (5 bases). This CDR3 has 16 amino acids. Germline V gene data show CDR1 as LNHDA and CDR2 as SQIVND (reference sequence). Trimming left V 1 base short and J 0 bases short, with 11 bases between. CDR3 in amino acids: CASSIGSATSTDTQYF. CDR3 sequence (DNA): TGTGCCAGTAGTATAGGTAGCGCGACTAGCACAGATACGCAGTATTTT.

This chain uses TRBV10-3 with TRBJ1-6, with unresolved D. V lost 6 bases to trimming and J lost 8 bases, with 8 bases between them. Germline assignment: CDR1 ENHRY and CDR2 SYGVKD. CDR3 length: 12 residues. The CDR3 bases are TGTGCCATCAGGAGCGACGATTCACCCCTCCACTTT. It translates to CAIRSDDSPLHF.

DNA for the CDR3: TGTGCCAGCAACCCTACAGGGGGCACTGAAGCTTTCTTT. Translation: CASNPTGGTEAFF. V usage is TRBV9 and J usage is TRBJ1-1; 8 nucleotides line up with TRBD1. V was pared by 6 bases and J by 4 bases, with 5 bases of the junction left unmatched. The germline CDR1 and CDR2 sequences are SGDLS and YYNGEE. The CDR3 runs 13 residues.

The genes are TRBV28 and TRBJ1-2; possible D gene TRBD1, 6 bases. V lost 6 bases to trimming and J lost 0 bases, with 8 bases between them. Germline V gene lookup returns CDR1 MDHEN and CDR2 SYDVKM. The CDR3 is made up of 13 amino acids. CDR3 nucleotide sequence: TGTGCCAGCAGGAGGACAGCTAACTATGGCTACACCTTC. This translates into CASRRTANYGYTF.

This clone was found a few times. The CDR3 sequence is CASSEVGGYNQPQHF. CDR3 sequence (DNA): TGTGCCAGCAGTGAAGTGGGGGGATACAATCAGCCCCAGCATTTT. The V and J genes are TRBV6-1 and TRBJ1-5; perhaps TRBD1 as D (5 bases). The germline V gene has CDR1 MNHNS and CDR2 SASEGT. The CDR3 spans 15 residues. V gave up 1 base and J gave up 3 bases, with 10 bases separating them.

This chain uses TRBV28 with TRBJ2-1; 12 bases match TRBD2. V was pared by 10 bases and J by 0 bases, with 1 base of the junction left unmatched. The CDR3 is 14 amino acids. Germline V gene data show CDR1 as MDHEN and CDR2 as SYDVKM. Here the CDR3 DNA reads TGTGCCACGACTAGCGGGGGCTCCTACAATGAGCAGTTCTTC. Translated: CATTSGGSYNEQFF.

The CDR3 DNA reads TGTGCCTGGGACAGGGGGAGCACTGAAGCTTTCTTT. It specifies CAWDRGSTEAFF. This chain joins TRBV30 and TRBJ1-1, with 9 bases aligning to TRBD1. The V gene end was trimmed by 5 bases and the J gene end by 4 bases; junction bases not matched to a gene: 2. The CDR3 is 12 residues long. Germline CDR1 reads GTSNPN; CDR2 reads SVGIG (reference sequence).